The text below deals with one T cell receptor beta chain. Its specificity is not known. This specimen comes from a study of monozygotic twins with inflammatory bowel disease. Germline-derived CDR1 and CDR2 are SGHNT and YYREEE (reference sequence). The length of the CDR3 is 15 residues. Study-wide points: IBD patients, compared with healthy twins, shared fewer clonotypes with others (especially with disease activity).

Molecular identifiers with 6-nucleotide sample barcodes were added during cDNA synthesis via template switching. TCRdb reprocessed the 5' RACE reads; each CDR3 protein has one entry and no DNA is given. The sample table includes a few hundred thousand distinct CDR3 sequences. Sequenced sample: blood. This TCR was sampled from a human donor with ulcerative colitis or Crohn's disease, or a healthy co-twin of an affected twin (not recorded which). The rearrangement links TRBV5-4 to TRBJ2-1. The CDR3 reads CASSSGLAEYNEQFF.